This T cell receptor (beta chain) was captured by sequencing in a study of blood T cells in healthy people across ages. Germline lookup yields CDR1 MNHNY and CDR2 SVGAGI (reference sequence). The CDR3 contains 15 residues. V lost 1 base, J lost 7 bases, and 13 bases lay in between. A second PCR, run for roughly 7 to 11 cycles, used a sample-barcoded 5' primer plus a J-beta primer mix. TCRdb re-called the 5' RACE reads with MiXCR, one entry per CDR3 protein. The sample records about 780,000 distinct CDR3 sequences, 20% to 30% being singletons. These records were also assigned to another study, of T cells of mothers and their children.

The sequencing sample was made of blood. The clonotype originates from a boy aged 5 to 17 in good health. The chain couples TRBV6-6 to TRBJ1-4, with D tentatively TRBD1 (6 bases). CDR3 region: CASSYLTGSLEKLFF. CDR3 nucleotides: TGTGCCAGCAGTTACTTGACAGGATCTCTTGAAAAACTGTTTTTT.